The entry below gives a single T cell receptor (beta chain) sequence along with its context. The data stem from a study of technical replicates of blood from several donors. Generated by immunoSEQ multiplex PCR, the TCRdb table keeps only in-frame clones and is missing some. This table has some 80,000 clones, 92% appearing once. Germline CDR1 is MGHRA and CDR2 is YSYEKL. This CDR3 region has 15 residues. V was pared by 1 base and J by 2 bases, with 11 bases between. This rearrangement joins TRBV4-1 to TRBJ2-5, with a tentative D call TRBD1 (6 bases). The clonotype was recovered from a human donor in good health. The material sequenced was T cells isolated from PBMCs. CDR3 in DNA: TGCGCCAGCAGCCAAGGCCCCAGGGGTCAAGAGACCCAGTACTTC. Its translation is CASSQGPRGQETQYF.